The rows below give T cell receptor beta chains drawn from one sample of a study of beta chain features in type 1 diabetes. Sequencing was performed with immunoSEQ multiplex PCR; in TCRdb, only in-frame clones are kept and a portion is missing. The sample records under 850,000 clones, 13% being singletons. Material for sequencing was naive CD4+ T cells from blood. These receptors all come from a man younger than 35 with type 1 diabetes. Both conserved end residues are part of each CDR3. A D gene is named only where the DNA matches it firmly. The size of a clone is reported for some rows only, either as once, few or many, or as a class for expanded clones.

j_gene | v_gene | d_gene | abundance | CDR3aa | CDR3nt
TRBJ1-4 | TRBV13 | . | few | CASSLVRYAAVEKLFF | TGTGCCAGCAGCTTAGTGAGGTACGCGGCGGTCGAAAAACTGTTTTTT
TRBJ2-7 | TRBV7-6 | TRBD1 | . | CASSPWDRNEQYF | TGTGCCAGCAGCCCGTGGGACAGGAACGAGCAGTACTTC
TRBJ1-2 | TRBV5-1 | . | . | CASSPASREYGYTF | TGCGCCAGCAGCCCGGCGTCCAGGGAGTATGGCTACACCTTC
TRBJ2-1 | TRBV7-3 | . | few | CASTRSGGGMDNEQFF | TGTGCCAGCACCCGGAGTGGGGGCGGGATGGACAATGAGCAGTTCTTC
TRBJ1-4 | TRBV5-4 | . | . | CASSWGPEKLFF | TGTGCCAGCAGCTGGGGTCCTGAAAAACTGTTTTTT
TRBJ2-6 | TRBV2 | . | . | CASSELIQGLGGANVLTF | TGTGCCAGCAGTGAACTCATCCAGGGCTTAGGTGGGGCCAACGTCCTGACTTTC
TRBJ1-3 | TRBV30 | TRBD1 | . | CAWSAGTAGGNTIYF | TGTGCCTGGAGCGCCGGGACAGCGGGTGGAAACACCATATATTTT
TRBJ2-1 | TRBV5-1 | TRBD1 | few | CASSLAGTPSGTDNEQFF | TGCGCCAGCAGCTTGGCCGGTACTCCATCCGGGACAGATAATGAGCAGTTCTTC
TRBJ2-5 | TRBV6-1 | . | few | CASSERDPRWETQYF | TGTGCCAGCAGTGAACGGGACCCCCGTTGGGAGACCCAGTACTTC
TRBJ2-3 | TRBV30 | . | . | CAWSTGYTDTQYF | TGTGCCTGGAGTACAGGTTACACAGATACGCAGTATTTT
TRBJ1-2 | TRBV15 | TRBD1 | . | CATSRVPGTAYGYTF | TGTGCCACCAGCAGAGTTCCAGGGACAGCCTATGGCTACACCTTC
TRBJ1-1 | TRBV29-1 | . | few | CSAALGNTEAFF | TGCAGCGCAGCCCTGGGGAACACTGAAGCTTTCTTT
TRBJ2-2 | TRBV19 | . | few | CASRAFHTGELFF | TGTGCCAGTAGGGCGTTCCACACCGGGGAGCTGTTTTTT
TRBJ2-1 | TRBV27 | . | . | CASSPKRTISYNEQFF | TGTGCCAGCAGTCCCAAGCGGACAATCTCCTACAATGAGCAGTTCTTC
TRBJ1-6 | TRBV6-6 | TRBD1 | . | CASSPAGTVSSPLHF | TGTGCCAGCAGTCCCGCCGGGACAGTAAGCTCACCCCTCCACTTT
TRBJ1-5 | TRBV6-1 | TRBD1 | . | CATTLWDRSNQPQHF | TGTGCCACCACCCTCTGGGACAGGAGCAATCAGCCCCAGCATTTT
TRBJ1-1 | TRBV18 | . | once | CASSPGLNTEAFF | TGTGCCAGCTCACCTGGGCTGAACACTGAAGCTTTCTTT
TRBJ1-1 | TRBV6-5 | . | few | CASRNSGLNTEAFF | TGTGCCAGCAGAAACTCGGGACTGAACACTGAAGCTTTCTTT
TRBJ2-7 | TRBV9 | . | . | CASSWGGYEQYF | TGTGCCAGCAGCTGGGGAGGCTACGAGCAGTACTTC
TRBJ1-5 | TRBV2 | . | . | CASRDPSNQPQHF | TGTGCCAGCAGAGACCCTAGCAATCAGCCCCAGCATTTT
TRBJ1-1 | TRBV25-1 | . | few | CASSEDGIATEAFF | TGTGCCAGCAGTGAAGACGGGATAGCGACTGAAGCTTTCTTT
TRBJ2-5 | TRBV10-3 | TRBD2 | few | CAISEPGLEMKTQYF | TGTGCCATCAGTGAGCCCGGACTAGAGATGAAGACCCAGTACTTC
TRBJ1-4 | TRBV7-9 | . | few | CATPGQDEKLFF | TGTGCCACCCCGGGACAAGATGAAAAACTGTTTTTT
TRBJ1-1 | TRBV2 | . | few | CASIRTGTEAFF | TGTGCCAGCATACGGACGGGTACTGAAGCTTTCTTT
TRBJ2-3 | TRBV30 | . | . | CAWSMSQDTQYF | TGTGCCTGGAGTATGAGCCAGGATACGCAGTATTTT
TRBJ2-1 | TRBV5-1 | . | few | CASSRSLGGGEQFF | TGCGCCAGCAGCCGAAGCTTGGGTGGTGGTGAGCAGTTCTTC
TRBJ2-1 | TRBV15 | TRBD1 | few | CATRGTGKNEQFF | TGTGCCACCAGAGGGACAGGGAAAAATGAGCAGTTCTTC
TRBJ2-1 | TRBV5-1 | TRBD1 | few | CASSLGPGGIDEQFF | TGCGCCAGCAGCTTGGGGCCAGGGGGTATCGATGAGCAGTTCTTC
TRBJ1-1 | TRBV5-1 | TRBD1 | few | CASSLGTGVNTEAFF | TGCGCCAGCAGCCTGGGGACAGGGGTGAACACTGAAGCTTTCTTT
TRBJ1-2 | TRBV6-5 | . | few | CASSYSYRNGYTF | TGTGCCAGCAGTTACTCCTACAGGAATGGCTACACCTTC
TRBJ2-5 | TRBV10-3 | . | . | CAISESRSPQETQYF | TGTGCCATCAGTGAGTCCCGGTCGCCCCAAGAGACCCAGTACTTC
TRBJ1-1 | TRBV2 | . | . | CASSEGWNTEAFF | TGTGCCAGCAGTGAGGGGTGGAACACTGAAGCTTTCTTT
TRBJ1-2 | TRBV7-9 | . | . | CASSLEGLGYDYGYTF | TGTGCCAGCAGCTTAGAGGGGCTGGGGTATGACTATGGCTACACCTTC
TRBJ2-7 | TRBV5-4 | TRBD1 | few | CASSPPGQGSYEQYF | TGTGCCAGCAGCCCGCCGGGACAGGGCTCCTACGAGCAGTACTTC
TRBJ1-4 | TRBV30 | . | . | CAWSGSRSRLGREKLFF | TGTGCCTGGAGTGGGAGCCGTTCCCGGCTCGGACGGGAAAAACTGTTTTTT
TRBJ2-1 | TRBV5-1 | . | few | CASSIDNEQFF | TGCGCCAGCTCCATCGACAATGAGCAGTTCTTC
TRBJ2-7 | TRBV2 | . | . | CASIAGGGSYEQYF | TGTGCCAGCATCGCTGGGGGCGGCTCCTACGAGCAGTACTTC
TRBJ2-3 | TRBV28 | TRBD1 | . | CATTLSTGPTDTQYF | TGTGCCACCACCCTCTCGACAGGGCCCACAGATACGCAGTATTTT
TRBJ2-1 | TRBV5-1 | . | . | CASSLLQFNEQFF | TGCGCCAGCAGCTTGTTACAGTTTAATGAGCAGTTCTTC
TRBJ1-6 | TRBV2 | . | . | CASKLQLNSPLHF | TGTGCCAGCAAATTACAGTTGAATTCACCCCTCCACTTT
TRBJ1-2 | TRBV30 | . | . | CAQNIGGYTF | TGTGCCCAAAACATAGGAGGCTACACCTTC
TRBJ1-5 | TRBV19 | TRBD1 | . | CASSTGTGDQPQHF | TGTGCCAGTAGCACCGGGACAGGGGATCAGCCCCAGCATTTT
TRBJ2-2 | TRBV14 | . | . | CASSPGGRQRNTGELFF | TGTGCCAGCAGCCCCGGTGGGAGACAGCGGAACACCGGGGAGCTGTTTTTT
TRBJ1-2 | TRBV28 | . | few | CASSPSDGILGYTF | TGTGCCAGCAGTCCTTCGGACGGGATTTTAGGCTACACCTTC
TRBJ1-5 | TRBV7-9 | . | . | CASSLVGFQPQHF | TGTGCCAGCAGCTTAGTCGGGTTTCAGCCCCAGCATTTT
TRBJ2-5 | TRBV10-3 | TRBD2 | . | CAISAAGGPQETQYF | TGTGCCATCAGTGCAGCGGGGGGCCCCCAAGAGACCCAGTACTTC
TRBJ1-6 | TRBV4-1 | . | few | CASSPPLGPLHF | TGCGCCAGCAGCCCCCCACTGGGACCCCTCCACTTT
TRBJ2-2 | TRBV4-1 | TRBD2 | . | CASSQEASGGGNTGELFF | TGCGCCAGCAGCCAAGAAGCTAGCGGGGGCGGGAACACCGGGGAGCTGTTTTTT
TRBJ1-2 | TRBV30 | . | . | CAWKRGYYGYTF | TGTGCCTGGAAGAGGGGGTACTATGGCTACACCTTC
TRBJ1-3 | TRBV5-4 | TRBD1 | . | CASSLGGGLTGNTIYF | TGTGCCAGCAGCTTGGGAGGGGGCTTGACTGGAAACACCATATATTTT
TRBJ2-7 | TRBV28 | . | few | CASSLGQHHEQYF | TGTGCCAGCAGTCTAGGGCAGCACCACGAGCAGTACTTC
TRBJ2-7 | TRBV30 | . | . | CAWSGRGFEQYF | TGTGCCTGGAGTGGGAGGGGATTCGAGCAGTACTTC
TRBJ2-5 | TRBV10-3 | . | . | CAISERVQETQYF | TGTGCCATCAGTGAGAGGGTGCAAGAGACCCAGTACTTC
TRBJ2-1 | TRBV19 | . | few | CASSTDRNEQFF | TGTGCCAGTAGTACCGACAGGAATGAGCAGTTCTTC
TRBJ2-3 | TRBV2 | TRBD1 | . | CASSVGTGGTDTQYF | TGTGCCAGCAGCGTAGGGACAGGGGGCACAGATACGCAGTATTTT
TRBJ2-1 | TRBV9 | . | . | CASSVLGGGSYNEQFF | TGTGCCAGCAGCGTGCTCGGAGGGGGCTCCTACAATGAGCAGTTCTTC
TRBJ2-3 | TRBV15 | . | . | CATSWLRGDTQYF | TGTGCCACCAGCTGGTTACGAGGTGATACGCAGTATTTT